Presented here are 24 T cell receptor beta chains from one specimen sequenced in a study of T cell responses to AZD1222 COVID-19 vaccine. Generated by immunoSEQ multiplex PCR, the TCRdb table keeps only in-frame clones and is missing some. The sample has fewer than 120,000 clones, 85% to 95% seen once. The source material was peripheral blood, sampled on day 0 of AZD1222 vaccination. These receptors were obtained from an adult in good health.

V gene TRBV15 combines with J gene TRBJ1-3; D not resolved. Trimming removed 1 base from V and 0 bases from J, with 19 bases in between. CDR1 and CDR2 from the germline V gene are LNHNV and YYDKDF (reference sequence). The CDR3 spans 19 residues. The CDR3 region has the DNA TGTGCCACCAGCAGAGCTCAAACTTATGGGCAGCCCTCTGGAAACACCATATATTTT. Translating it yields CATSRAQTYGQPSGNTIYF.

This chain uses TRBV6-4 with TRBJ2-1; TRBD2 agrees at 8 bases. Germline V gives CDR1 MRHNA, CDR2 SNTAGT. Trimming removed 8 bases from V and 8 bases from J; junction bases left unmatched: 17. There are 16 residues in the CDR3. In nucleotides, the CDR3 is TGTGCCAGCGGACCCTTGGGCGGGGGGCTCGTAGATGAGCAGTTCTTC. Amino acid sequence: CASGPLGGGLVDEQFF.

The chain recombines TRBV11-2 with TRBJ1-1; no firm D call. The CDR3 runs 13 residues. In germline, CDR1 is SGHAT, CDR2 FQNNGV. Trimming left V 2 bases short and J 3 bases short, with 7 bases between. CDR3 amino acids: CASSLMGYTEAFF. CDR3 coding DNA: TGTGCCAGCAGCTTAATGGGATACACTGAAGCTTTCTTT.

V and J are TRBV3-1 (or the pseudogene TRBV3-2) and TRBJ2-3; maybe TRBD2 (5 bases). Trimming took off 4 bases at V and 2 bases at J, with 10 bases between the two ends. Looked up from germline, CDR1 is LGHDT and CDR2 is YNNKEL (reference sequence). The CDR3 is 14 residues long. CDR3 in amino acids: CASSRRGSTDTQYF. The DNA for the CDR3 is TGTGCCAGCAGCCGGAGAGGGTCCACAGATACGCAGTATTTT.

The chain links TRBV6-5 to TRBJ2-3; D tentatively fits TRBD1 or TRBD2 (5 bases each). Germline loops: CDR1 MNHEY, CDR2 SVGAGI. The CDR3 contains 13 residues. V lost 4 bases to trimming and J lost 7 bases, with 12 bases between them. The CDR3 sequence is CASSSSRGYTQYF. CDR3 nucleotides: TGTGCCAGCAGTTCATCCCGGGGCTATACGCAGTATTTT.

This clone was seen a single time. V is TRBV3-1 (or the pseudogene TRBV3-2) and J is TRBJ2-1, with unresolved D. There are 16 residues in the CDR3. Germline V CDR1 and CDR2: LGHDT, YNNKEL (reference sequence). V was pared by 0 bases and J by 4 bases, with 13 bases between. CDR3 sequence (DNA): TGTGCCAGCAGCCAAGAAAAGTATGGGATTTACAATGAGCAGTTCTTC. This codes for CASSQEKYGIYNEQFF.

The chain employs TRBV7-9 and TRBJ1-5; D may be TRBD1 (5 bases). V was clipped by 1 base and J by 4 bases, with 11 bases between them. The CDR3 contains 15 residues. Germline CDR1 reads SEHNR; CDR2 reads FQNEAQ (reference sequence). CDR3 loop: CASSLGWGDNQPQHF. The CDR3 DNA reads as TGTGCCAGCAGCTTAGGTTGGGGGGATAATCAGCCCCAGCATTTT.

The chain has TRBV12-3 or TRBV12-4 and TRBJ1-1; no definite D call. Trimming stripped 9 bases from V and 6 bases from J, with 17 bases between. The CDR3 runs 13 residues. CDR3: CASRAPVGSEAFF. The CDR3 DNA reads TGTGCCAGTCGGGCGCCGGTGGGGTCTGAAGCTTTCTTT.

The chain recombines TRBV12-3 or TRBV12-4 with TRBJ2-7; a weak D match, TRBD1 (5 bases). Trimming took off 5 bases at V and 2 bases at J, with 7 bases between the two ends. The CDR3 runs 12 residues. The CDR3 DNA reads as TGTGCCAGCAGTCAGGGCCCCTACGAGCAGTACTTC. Its protein product is CASSQGPYEQYF.

This chain uses TRBV30 with TRBJ1-2, with TRBD1 as a possible D gene (6 bases). V lost 7 bases and J 8 bases, leaving 14 bases between the germline ends. Germline-derived CDR1 and CDR2 are GTSNPN and SVGIG (reference sequence). The CDR3 totals 11 residues. The CDR3 reads CASQGQRGYTF. CDR3 DNA: TGTGCCTCCCAGGGACAACGGGGCTACACCTTC.

The chain combines TRBV10-3 with TRBJ1-5; D possibly corresponds to TRBD1 (5 bases). CDR1 and CDR2 (germline): ENHRY, SYGVKD. CDR3 size: 15 residues. Trimming pared 0 bases from V and 4 bases from J, leaving 10 bases between. The CDR3 nucleotides are TGTGCCATCAGTGAGTCGGGCAGGGTGAATCAGCCCCAGCATTTT. Translated, it gives CAISESGRVNQPQHF.

This clone showed up just once. V and J are TRBV27 and TRBJ2-1; TRBD1 or TRBD2 may be the D gene (6 bases each). Trimming removed 2 bases from V and 5 bases from J, with 13 bases in between. Germline lookup yields CDR1 MNHEY and CDR2 SMNVEV (reference sequence). The CDR3 has 15 amino acids. In DNA form, the CDR3 reads TGTGCCAGCAGTTTAAGAGGGGGGTACCACAATGAGCAGTTCTTC. Translating gives CASSLRGGYHNEQFF.

The chain links TRBV7-2 to TRBJ1-2; 12 bases map to TRBD1. This CDR3 is 16 amino acids long. Germline lookup yields CDR1 SGHTA and CDR2 FQGNSA. V was pared by 5 bases and J by 4 bases, with 8 bases of the junction left unmatched. CDR3 sequence (DNA): TGTGCCAGCAGCCCGGGGGGGACAGGGGGCGTCTATGGCTACACCTTC. Translating gives CASSPGGTGGVYGYTF.

The chain combines TRBV19 with TRBJ2-5, with D perhaps TRBD1 (6 bases). V was pared by 2 bases and J by 7 bases, with 11 bases between. The CDR3 contains 13 residues. Germline loops: CDR1 LNHDA, CDR2 SQIVND (reference sequence). The CDR3 region is CASSIWQTGTQYF. CDR3 DNA sequence: TGTGCCAGTAGTATATGGCAGACAGGGACCCAGTACTTC.

This chain uses TRBV27 with TRBJ1-2, with a possible D match to TRBD1 (6 bases). The CDR3 sequence is 13 residues long. V lost 1 base to trimming and J lost 7 bases, with 10 bases between them. Per the germline V gene, CDR1 is MNHEY and CDR2 is SMNVEV (reference sequence). Written as DNA, the CDR3 is TGTGCCAGCAGTTTATGGGGGGCAGGTGGCTACACCTTC. It yields the protein CASSLWGAGGYTF.

The V and J genes are TRBV19 and TRBJ2-2; maybe TRBD1 (6 bases). Germline V gene sequence: CDR1 LNHDA, CDR2 SQIVND (reference sequence). The V gene lost 5 bases and the J gene lost 5 bases, with 15 bases spanning the gap. This CDR3 spans 15 amino acids. CDR3 DNA sequence: TGTGCCAGTAGTCCCCCAGGGGTAGTAACCGGGGAGCTGTTTTTT. It translates to CASSPPGVVTGELFF.

This rearrangement joins TRBV11-3 to TRBJ2-7, with 8 bases lining up with TRBD2. CDR1 is SGHNT and CDR2 is YENEEA in the germline V gene. V trimming: 5 bases; J trimming: 1 base; junction bases outside the gene matches: 4. This CDR3 is built from 14 residues. DNA for the CDR3: TGTGCCAGCAGCCCGCCTAGCGGGTCCTACGAGCAGTACTTC. Translation gives CASSPPSGSYEQYF.

The chain carries TRBV28 and TRBJ2-7; tentatively, D is TRBD1 or TRBD2 (6 bases each). The CDR3 has 14 residues. V lost 4 bases and J lost 6, with 16 bases in between. Looked up from germline, CDR1 is MDHEN and CDR2 is SYDVKM. CDR3 amino acids: CASSSGTGTFEQYF. CDR3 in DNA: TGTGCCAGCAGTTCCGGGACTGGGACATTCGAGCAGTACTTC.

V gene TRBV5-4 combines with J gene TRBJ1-4; weak D call: TRBD1 (6 bases). In germline, CDR1 is SGHNT, CDR2 YYREEE (reference sequence). Trimming took off 4 bases at V and 2 bases at J, with 12 bases between the two ends. The CDR3 is 15 residues long. The CDR3 here is CASSMGGPTNEKLFF. CDR3 DNA sequence: TGTGCCAGCAGCATGGGGGGGCCCACTAATGAAAAACTGTTTTTT.

The genes are TRBV15 and TRBJ1-5, with D unclear. V dropped 2 bases and J dropped 11 bases, with 10 bases sitting between them. This CDR3 region has 12 residues. In germline, CDR1 is LNHNV, CDR2 YYDKDF (reference sequence). The CDR3 nucleotides are TGTGCCACCAGCAGAAGTCTCGGGTCCCAGCATTTT. As protein: CATSRSLGSQHF.

The rearrangement uses TRBV21-1 and TRBJ1-4; the DNA was not used to check the table's D call, TRBD1. TRBV21-1 is described as a pseudogene. The CDR3 is 16 amino acids. CDR3 nucleotides: TGTGCCAGTGCCAATTGCCCAACAGTTACTAATGAAAAACTGTTTTTT. Its protein is CASANCPTVTNEKLFF.

The sample holds one count of this clone. The genes are TRBV21-1 and TRBJ2-5; the table's D call of TRBD1 was not tested on the DNA. TRBV21-1 is shown as a pseudogene. This CDR3 has 16 amino acids. CDR3 amino acids: CASSFRTGRFPETQYF. The DNA for the CDR3 is TGTGCCAGCAGCTTCCGGACAGGGCGGTTTCCAGAGACCCAGTACTTC.

V usage is TRBV5-1 and J usage is TRBJ1-5; D might be TRBD1 (6 bases). The CDR3 extends over 14 amino acids. Trimming took off 2 bases at V and 7 bases at J, with 13 bases between the two ends. Per the germline V gene, CDR1 is SGHRS and CDR2 is YFSETQ. The CDR3 here is CASSFSAGAQPQHF. DNA for the CDR3: TGCGCCAGCAGCTTTTCTGCAGGGGCACAGCCCCAGCATTTT.

The gene calls are TRBV4-1 and TRBJ2-3; D is undetermined. The V gene's germline CDR1 is MGHRA and CDR2 YSYEKL. V was cut by 4 bases and J by 4 bases, with 12 bases left in between. This CDR3 has 14 amino acids. Written as DNA, the CDR3 is TGCGCCAGCAGCCTGGGGTCCAGCGCAGATACGCAGTATTTT. Residues: CASSLGSSADTQYF.